This T cell receptor (beta chain) originates from a study of OX40 agonist ivuxolimab in advanced cancers. Looking at the study overall: In three patients, partial responses were observed, one with hepatocellular carcinoma and two with cutaneous melanoma. General study findings and limits: Average numbers of expanded clones were greater in CD8+ T cells than in CD4+. Certain nonresponding patients likewise had low normalized T-cell clonal expansion.

Profiled with immunoSEQ multiplex PCR; TCRdb holds only in-frame clones, not every one. The sample contains around 95,000 clones, about 92% of which appear only once. A note on this clone: Its antigen is unknown.

On cycle 4 day 1 and cycle 7 day 1, as well as at baseline, blood was sampled. The CDR3 spans 14 residues. Trimming took 5 bases from V and 6 from J; bases not matched to a gene: 5. Germline values: CDR1 SGHTA, CDR2 FQGTGA. The rearrangement links TRBV7-3 to TRBJ2-1, with TRBD1 identical over 9 bases. The TCR sequence derives from an adult with an advanced solid tumor such as melanoma, head and neck, liver or kidney cancer. The source was CD4+ or CD8+ T cells sorted from blood, collected in a trial of the OX40 agonist ivuxolimab. The CDR3 region is CASSPGQGFNEQFF. The CDR3 DNA is TGTGCCAGCAGCCCGGGACAGGGATTCAATGAGCAGTTCTTC.